In its sample, the clone carrying this TCR beta chain was seen many times. Its antigen is undetermined. The data were taken from a study of early T cells in non-severe SARS-CoV-2 infection. Study summary: Investigators sequenced bulk RNA drawn from unsorted whole blood, and chains remained unpaired.

Researchers tagged individual cDNA molecules with unique molecular identifiers. Each CDR3 protein is one row after TCRdb ran MiXCR on the 5' RACE reads. The data contain tens of thousands of distinct CDR3 sequences, under 8% of them singletons. CDR1 is SQVTM and CDR2 is ANQGSEA in the germline V gene. CDR3 length: 14 residues. V was clipped by 3 bases and J by 3 bases, with 11 bases between them. Study results and limitations: Matching with VDJdb favored anti-spike CD8 responses (missing private and CD4 specificities).

The specimen was whole blood, collected at baseline. The clonotype comes from an adult who was a healthcare worker with PCR-confirmed SARS-CoV-2 infection or an uninfected control (not recorded which). The chain uses TRBV29-1 and TRBJ2-2; TRBD2 might be the D (5 bases). This chain's CDR3 is CSVEALRDTGELFF. In DNA, the CDR3 is TGCAGCGTTGAGGCATTGAGGGACACCGGGGAGCTGTTTTTT.